This TCR beta chain emerged from a study of cytomegalovirus exposure and HLA in healthy donors. CDR3 size: 15 residues. In germline, CDR1 is SGHNT, CDR2 YENEEA. Trimming removed 1 base from V and 7 bases from J; junction bases left unmatched: 2. Separation from the roughly 670-subject first cohort characterized the roughly 130-subject validation cohort, to which the donors belonged. General study findings and limits: Cytomegalovirus status, reportedly, was diagnosed with high specificity and sensitivity by the classifier. There were some public TCRs occurring in many donors, but most TCR sequences were rare.

TCRdb's table, derived via immunoSEQ multiplex PCR, lists solely in-frame clones and lacks some. The data show approximately 65,000 clones, 80% to 95% seen once. On this clone itself: What it recognizes is unknown.

J is TRBJ2-3 and V is TRBV11-3; TRBD2 matches at 13 bases. This clonotype was sampled from a man between 18 and 35 years old in good health and CMV-seropositive. The sequencing sample was made of PBMCs. The CDR3 here is CASSLGTSGRNTQYF. The CDR3 DNA sequence: TGTGCCAGCAGCTTAGGGACTAGCGGGAGAAATACGCAGTATTTT.